This entry features one T cell receptor (beta chain) sequence. Its antigen is unidentified. This entry belongs to a study of immune evolution from preneoplasia to lung adenocarcinoma. General study results and limits: Top clone frequencies peaked in normal lung, apparently declining through invasive adenocarcinoma.

The CDR3 covers 11 residues. Deletions cut 6 bases from V and 2 bases from J, with 7 bases between. Germline assignment: CDR1 DFQATT and CDR2 SNEGSKA (reference sequence). Produced via immunoSEQ multiplex PCR; TCRdb's table is partial and in-frame only. This sample has 9,500 to 15,000 clones, with approximately 87% found just once. The clonotype originates from a person between 50 and 70 years old with lung adenocarcinoma. The sample was FFPE tissue from an adenomatous hyperplasia lung lesion. Subset noted: atypical adenomatous hyperplasia (AAH), lung preneoplasia. The rearrangement links TRBV20-1 to TRBJ2-5; D call uncertain. The CDR3 loop is CSANTQETQYF. CDR3 in DNA: TGCAGTGCGAATACACAAGAGACCCAGTACTTC.